The rows below give T cell receptor beta chains drawn from one sample of a study of shared T cell receptors in the human thymus. Using immunoSEQ multiplex PCR, the repertoire was profiled, and TCRdb retains in-frame clones only, with some absent. The profile shows some 700,000 clones, approximately 83% of them singletons. In addition, the sample was reused for a study of human thymus T cells.

Specimen: thymocytes. All receptors derive from a girl less than two years old with a congenital heart defect. CDR3s include the opening cysteine and the closing phenylalanine or tryptophan. Each record gives: CDR3 DNA, CDR3 protein, J gene, D gene, V gene, clone size. A D gene is named only where the DNA matches it firmly. Size values are once, few and many counts, or a class for expanded clones, and some rows have none.

cdr3_nt: TGTGCCAGCAGTGAGGGAGGGGATCAAGAGACCCAGTACTTC; cdr3_aa: CASSEGGDQETQYF; j_call: TRBJ2-5; d_call: TRBD2; v_call: TRBV6-1; clone_size: -
cdr3_nt: TGTGCCAGCAGAGTCAGAAGCAATGAGCAGTTCTTC; cdr3_aa: CASRVRSNEQFF; j_call: TRBJ2-1; d_call: -; v_call: TRBV6-5; clone_size: -
cdr3_nt: TGTGCCAGCAGCCCCGGCGGGGCGGGGACCACCTACGAGCAGTACTTC; cdr3_aa: CASSPGGAGTTYEQYF; j_call: TRBJ2-7; d_call: -; v_call: TRBV7-9; clone_size: -
cdr3_nt: TGTGCCATCGCCGCGGACAGGGGTCCCGATAATTCACCCCTCCACTTT; cdr3_aa: CAIAADRGPDNSPLHF; j_call: TRBJ1-6; d_call: TRBD1; v_call: TRBV10-3; clone_size: -
cdr3_nt: TGCGCCAGCAGCCCGGAGGGTGCGGATTACTATGGCTACACCTTC; cdr3_aa: CASSPEGADYYGYTF; j_call: TRBJ1-2; d_call: -; v_call: TRBV5-1; clone_size: -
cdr3_nt: TGTGCCAGCTCGCCGACGACCTCAGGTCTCCTCTATGGCTACACCTTC; cdr3_aa: CASSPTTSGLLYGYTF; j_call: TRBJ1-2; d_call: -; v_call: TRBV18; clone_size: -
cdr3_nt: TGTGCCACCAGCAGAGGACTACATGGTACCCTCACAGATACGCAGTATTTT; cdr3_aa: CATSRGLHGTLTDTQYF; j_call: TRBJ2-3; d_call: -; v_call: TRBV15; clone_size: -
cdr3_nt: TGTGCCAGCAGCTGGGGCGGGGGGGGCGGCTATGGCTACACCTTC; cdr3_aa: CASSWGGGGGYGYTF; j_call: TRBJ1-2; d_call: -; v_call: TRBV5-8; clone_size: -
cdr3_nt: TGTGCCAGCAGACTGGACAGAAAGAATTCACCCCTCCACTTT; cdr3_aa: CASRLDRKNSPLHF; j_call: TRBJ1-6; d_call: -; v_call: TRBV11-2; clone_size: -
cdr3_nt: TGTGCAAGTCGCTTAGCGATCCACCCACGGAGCACAGATACGCAGTATTTT; cdr3_aa: CASRLAIHPRSTDTQYF; j_call: TRBJ2-3; d_call: -; v_call: TRBV12-2; clone_size: once
cdr3_nt: TGTGCCAGCTGGACAGGGACTAATCAGCCCCAGCATTTT; cdr3_aa: CASWTGTNQPQHF; j_call: TRBJ1-5; d_call: TRBD1; v_call: TRBV6-5; clone_size: once
cdr3_nt: TGTGCCAGCGCCGACAGGGCAACAACTAATGAAAAACTGTTTTTT; cdr3_aa: CASADRATTNEKLFF; j_call: TRBJ1-4; d_call: TRBD1; v_call: TRBV5-6; clone_size: -
cdr3_nt: TGTGCCAGCAGTTCGCCAGACATTAGCGGGGGCCACACAGATACGCAGTATTTT; cdr3_aa: CASSSPDISGGHTDTQYF; j_call: TRBJ2-3; d_call: TRBD2; v_call: TRBV28; clone_size: -
cdr3_nt: TGTGCCAGCAGTGAATGGAGGGCGGGAAACACCATATATTTT; cdr3_aa: CASSEWRAGNTIYF; j_call: TRBJ1-3; d_call: -; v_call: TRBV2; clone_size: once
cdr3_nt: TGTGCCAGCAGCCCCACAGGGAAGGACACTGAAGCTTTCTTT; cdr3_aa: CASSPTGKDTEAFF; j_call: TRBJ1-1; d_call: -; v_call: TRBV7-3; clone_size: -
cdr3_nt: TGTGCCAGCAGCACGACACGAGCTAATGAAAAACTGTTTTTT; cdr3_aa: CASSTTRANEKLFF; j_call: TRBJ1-4; d_call: -; v_call: TRBV28; clone_size: -
cdr3_nt: TGTGCCAGCAGTTACGGGCTAGCGGGGGGACAAGAGACCCAGTACTTC; cdr3_aa: CASSYGLAGGQETQYF; j_call: TRBJ2-5; d_call: TRBD2; v_call: TRBV6-6; clone_size: -
cdr3_nt: TGCGCCAGCAGCCAGTTCGATACCCCAAACCCGAGTTTAGAAAAACTGTTTTTT; cdr3_aa: CASSQFDTPNPSLEKLFF; j_call: TRBJ1-4; d_call: -; v_call: TRBV4-1; clone_size: few
cdr3_nt: TGTGCCAGCAGCGAGCGGGGGTTTAACTATGGCTACACCTTC; cdr3_aa: CASSERGFNYGYTF; j_call: TRBJ1-2; d_call: -; v_call: TRBV5-4; clone_size: -
cdr3_nt: TGTGCCAGCAGTTACTCGGGGACAGTGGACGAAAAACTGTTTTTT; cdr3_aa: CASSYSGTVDEKLFF; j_call: TRBJ1-4; d_call: TRBD1; v_call: TRBV6-5; clone_size: -
cdr3_nt: TGCAGCGGCTGTACCGGGACAGACTATGGCTACACCTTC; cdr3_aa: CSGCTGTDYGYTF; j_call: TRBJ1-2; d_call: TRBD1; v_call: TRBV29-1; clone_size: -
cdr3_nt: TGTGCCAGCAGCTCTACAGGGCGTGGGGCTGAAGCTTTCTTT; cdr3_aa: CASSSTGRGAEAFF; j_call: TRBJ1-1; d_call: -; v_call: TRBV7-6; clone_size: -
cdr3_nt: TGTGCCAGCAGCCACGGAGCAGTCTCTGGGGCCAACGTCCTGACTTTC; cdr3_aa: CASSHGAVSGANVLTF; j_call: TRBJ2-6; d_call: -; v_call: TRBV5-4; clone_size: -
cdr3_nt: TGTGCCAGCAGCTTAAGGGGGTTGGGATTTGGCTACACCTTC; cdr3_aa: CASSLRGLGFGYTF; j_call: TRBJ1-2; d_call: -; v_call: TRBV11-3; clone_size: once
cdr3_nt: TGCGCCAGCAGCCAACTACCCTTGACAGGGGCTTACGAGCAGTACTTC; cdr3_aa: CASSQLPLTGAYEQYF; j_call: TRBJ2-7; d_call: TRBD1; v_call: TRBV4-1; clone_size: -
cdr3_nt: TGTGCCAGCAGTGAACCCGTGAGGGTAGGTCGAGGAGATACGCAGTATTTT; cdr3_aa: CASSEPVRVGRGDTQYF; j_call: TRBJ2-3; d_call: -; v_call: TRBV6-1; clone_size: -
cdr3_nt: TGTGCCAGCAGCGCCGGGAGCACAGATACGCAGTATTTT; cdr3_aa: CASSAGSTDTQYF; j_call: TRBJ2-3; d_call: -; v_call: TRBV9; clone_size: once
cdr3_nt: TGTGCCAGCACCATACAGGGGGCAATGAACACTGAAGCTTTCTTT; cdr3_aa: CASTIQGAMNTEAFF; j_call: TRBJ1-1; d_call: TRBD1; v_call: TRBV14; clone_size: -
cdr3_nt: TGCGCCAGCAGCGTTTCGACCGGGACAGAGTACTATGGCTACACCTTC; cdr3_aa: CASSVSTGTEYYGYTF; j_call: TRBJ1-2; d_call: TRBD1; v_call: TRBV5-1; clone_size: once
cdr3_nt: TGTGCCAGCAGCCCTAGCGGGATTAACAATGAGCAGTTCTTC; cdr3_aa: CASSPSGINNEQFF; j_call: TRBJ2-1; d_call: TRBD2; v_call: TRBV7-2; clone_size: -